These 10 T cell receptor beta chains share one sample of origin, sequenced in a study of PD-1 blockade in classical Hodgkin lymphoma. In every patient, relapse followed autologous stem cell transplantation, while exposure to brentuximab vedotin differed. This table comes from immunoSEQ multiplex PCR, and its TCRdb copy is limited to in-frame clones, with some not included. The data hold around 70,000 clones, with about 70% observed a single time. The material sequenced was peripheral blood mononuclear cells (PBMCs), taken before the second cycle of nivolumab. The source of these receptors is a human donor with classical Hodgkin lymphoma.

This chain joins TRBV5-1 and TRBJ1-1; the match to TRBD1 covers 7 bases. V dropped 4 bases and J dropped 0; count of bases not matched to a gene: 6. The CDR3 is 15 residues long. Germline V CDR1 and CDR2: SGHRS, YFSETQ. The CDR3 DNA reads TGCGCCAGCAGCATAGCCACAGGGGTGAACACTGAAGCTTTCTTT. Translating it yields CASSIATGVNTEAFF.

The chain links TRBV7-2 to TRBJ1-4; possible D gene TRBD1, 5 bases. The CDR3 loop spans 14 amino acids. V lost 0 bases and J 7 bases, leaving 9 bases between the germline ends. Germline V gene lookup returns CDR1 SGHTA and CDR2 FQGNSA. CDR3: CASSLAGGVEKLFF. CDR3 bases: TGTGCCAGCAGCTTAGCGGGAGGGGTTGAAAAACTGTTTTTT.

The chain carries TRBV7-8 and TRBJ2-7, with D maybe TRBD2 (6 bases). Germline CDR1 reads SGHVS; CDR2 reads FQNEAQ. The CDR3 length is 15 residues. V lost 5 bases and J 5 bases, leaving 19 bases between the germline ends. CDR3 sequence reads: CASSQAGGEFHEQYF. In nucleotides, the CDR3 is TGTGCCAGCAGCCAGGCCGGGGGAGAATTTCACGAGCAGTACTTC.

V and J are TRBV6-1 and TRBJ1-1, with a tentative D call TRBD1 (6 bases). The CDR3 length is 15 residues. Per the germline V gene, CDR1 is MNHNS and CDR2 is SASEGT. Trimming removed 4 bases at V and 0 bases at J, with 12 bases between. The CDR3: CASSVQGGLNTEAFF. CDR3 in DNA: TGTGCCAGCAGTGTTCAAGGGGGGCTGAACACTGAAGCTTTCTTT.

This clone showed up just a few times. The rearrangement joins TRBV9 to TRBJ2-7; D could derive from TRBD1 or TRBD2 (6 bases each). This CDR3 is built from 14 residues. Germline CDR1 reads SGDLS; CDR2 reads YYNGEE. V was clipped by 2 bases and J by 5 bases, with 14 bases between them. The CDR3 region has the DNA TGTGCCAGCAGCGTGGGGGGCTCATGGGACGAGCAGTACTTC. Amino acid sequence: CASSVGGSWDEQYF. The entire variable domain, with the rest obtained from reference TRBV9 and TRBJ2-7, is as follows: DSGVTQTPKHLITATGQRVTLRCSPRSGDLSVYWYQQSLDQGLQFLIQYYNGEERAKGNILERFSAQQFPDLHSELNLSSLELGDSALYFCASSVGGSWDEQYFGPGTRLTVT.

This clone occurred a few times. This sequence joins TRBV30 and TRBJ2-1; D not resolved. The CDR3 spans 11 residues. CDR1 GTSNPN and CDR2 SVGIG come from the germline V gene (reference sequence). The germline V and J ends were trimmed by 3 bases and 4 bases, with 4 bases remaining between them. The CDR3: CAWRDYNEQFF. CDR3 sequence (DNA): TGTGCCTGGAGGGATTACAATGAGCAGTTCTTC.

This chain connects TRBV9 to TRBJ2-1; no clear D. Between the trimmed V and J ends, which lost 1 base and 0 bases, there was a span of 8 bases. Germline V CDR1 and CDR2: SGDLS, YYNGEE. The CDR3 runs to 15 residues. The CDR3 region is CASSVTAYSYNEQFF. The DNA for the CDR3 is TGTGCCAGCAGCGTAACAGCTTACTCCTACAATGAGCAGTTCTTC.

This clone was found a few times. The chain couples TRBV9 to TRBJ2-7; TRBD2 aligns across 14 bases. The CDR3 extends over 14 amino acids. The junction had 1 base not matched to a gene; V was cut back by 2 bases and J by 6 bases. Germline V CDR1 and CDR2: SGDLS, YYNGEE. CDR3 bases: TGTGCCAGCAGCGTTGGACTAGCGGGAGGCGAGCAGTACTTC. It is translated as CASSVGLAGGEQYF.

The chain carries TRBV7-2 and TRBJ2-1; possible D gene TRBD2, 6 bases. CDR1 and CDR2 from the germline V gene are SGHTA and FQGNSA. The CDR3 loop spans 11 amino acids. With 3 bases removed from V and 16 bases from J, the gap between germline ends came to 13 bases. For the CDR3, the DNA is TGTGCCAGCAGCTTTCCGGGACTCGAATTCTTC. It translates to CASSFPGLEFF.

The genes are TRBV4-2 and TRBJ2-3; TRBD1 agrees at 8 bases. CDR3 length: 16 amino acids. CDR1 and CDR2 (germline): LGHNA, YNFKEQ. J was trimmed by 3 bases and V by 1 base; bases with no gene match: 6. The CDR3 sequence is CASSQVLQGATDTQYF. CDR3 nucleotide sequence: TGTGCCAGCAGCCAAGTCCTGCAGGGGGCAACAGATACGCAGTATTTT.